This entry lists 13 T cell receptor beta chains sequenced from one sample in a study of T cell repertoires in cytomegalovirus infection. One entry per CDR3 protein, called by TCRdb with MiXCR from the reads. This table holds hundreds of thousands of distinct CDR3 sequences, about a tenth found once. Sequencing was performed on PBMCs. The source of these receptors is a human donor in good health (CMV status not recorded). Some clones in this sample may be carry-over from other donors' samples.

The chain employs TRBV5-1 and TRBJ2-7; D unresolved. Trimming cost V 2 bases and J 0 bases, with 6 bases left between them. Germline V gene sequence: CDR1 SGHRS, CDR2 YFSETQ. The CDR3 consists of 13 residues. CDR3 sequence: CASSFGDSYEQYF. CDR3 bases: TGCGCCAGCAGCTTTGGAGACTCCTACGAGCAGTACTTC.

The table lists this clonotype with many counts. The V call is TRBV25-1, the J call TRBJ2-1; weak D call: TRBD1 (5 bases). V shed 6 bases and J shed 5 bases, with 17 bases lying between them. The CDR3 contains 15 residues. Looked up from germline, CDR1 is MGHDK and CDR2 is SYGVNS. The CDR3 spells CASSKVGPANNEQFF. Written as DNA, the CDR3 is TGTGCCAGCAGCAAGGTGGGGCCTGCTAACAATGAGCAGTTCTTC.

This clonotype turned up a few times. The V gene is TRBV29-1, the J gene TRBJ2-2; D gene ambiguous. Germline V gene lookup returns CDR1 SQVTM and CDR2 ANQGSEA. V lost 0 bases to trimming and J lost 9 bases, with 8 bases between them. The CDR3 extends over 12 amino acids. The chain's CDR3 is CSVEDSPRELFF. CDR3 nucleotide sequence: TGCAGCGTTGAAGATTCCCCTCGGGAGCTGTTTTTT.

This clonotype came up a few times. The chain links TRBV20-1 to TRBJ1-1, with TRBD1 matching 10 bases. V lost 2 bases, J lost 1 base, and 7 bases stayed unmatched. The CDR3 loop spans 16 amino acids. The germline gives CDR1 DFQATT, CDR2 SNEGSKA (reference sequence). CDR3 residues: CSARIRDRGPNTEAFF. CDR3 sequence (DNA): TGCAGTGCTAGAATCCGGGACAGGGGACCGAACACTGAAGCTTTCTTT.

Many counts were recorded for this clonotype. J is TRBJ2-3 and V is TRBV19; unclear D gene. From germline, CDR1 is LNHDA and CDR2 SQIVND (reference sequence). The CDR3 consists of 14 residues. V was cut by 10 bases and J by 0 bases, with 14 bases left in between. The CDR3 DNA follows: TGTGCCACTAAGGCGACTTACAGCACAGATACGCAGTATTTT. Translation: CATKATYSTDTQYF. The full variable domain, rest sourced from reference TRBV19 and TRBJ2-3, is DGGITQSPKYLFRKEGQNVTLSCEQNLNHDAMYWYRQDPGQGLRLIYYSQIVNDFQKGDIAEGYSVSREKKESFPLTVTSAQKNPTAFYLCATKATYSTDTQYFGPGTRLTVL.

This clonotype was counted only a few times. This chain links TRBV28 with TRBJ2-2; no clear D. The germline gives CDR1 MDHEN, CDR2 SYDVKM. Trimming removed 6 bases at V and 6 bases at J, with 8 bases between. This CDR3 has 12 residues. The CDR3 sequence is CASRRPSGELFF. In nucleotides, the CDR3 is TGTGCCAGCAGGAGACCGTCCGGGGAGCTGTTTTTT.

In this sample, this clonotype turned up many times. The chain links TRBV20-1 to TRBJ2-7, with 10 bases matching TRBD1. CDR3 size: 14 residues. Germline V gene lookup returns CDR1 DFQATT and CDR2 SNEGSKA (reference sequence). With V trimmed by 3 bases and J by 5 bases, 7 bases remained unmatched. The CDR3 region is CSARWDRGGNEQYF. The CDR3, as DNA: TGCAGTGCTAGGTGGGACAGGGGCGGGAACGAGCAGTACTTC.

The sample holds many counts of this clonotype. The chain uses TRBV11-3 and TRBJ2-2; D not certain. V was clipped by 2 bases and J by 3 bases, with 7 bases between them. The CDR3 loop spans 14 amino acids. Germline V gene lookup returns CDR1 SGHNT and CDR2 YENEEA. The CDR3 DNA sequence: TGTGCCAGCAGCTTAACGGTAGACACCGGGGAGCTGTTTTTT. Protein: CASSLTVDTGELFF.

This clonotype was counted at least ten times. Here the CDR3 DNA reads TGCGCCAGCAGCGGGACGGACGCAACTAATGAAAAACTGTTTTTT. Residues: CASSGTDATNEKLFF. This chain links TRBV4-1 with TRBJ1-4; D is possibly TRBD1 (5 bases). The CDR3 covers 15 residues. Germline V gene lookup returns CDR1 MGHRA and CDR2 YSYEKL. The ends were cut back, 5 bases at V and 0 bases at J, with 10 bases in the middle.

This clonotype was seen ten or more times. The chain links TRBV28 to TRBJ2-7; 9 bases agree with TRBD1. Per the germline V gene, CDR1 is MDHEN and CDR2 is SYDVKM. With 2 bases clipped from V and 5 bases from J, the junction kept 22 bases outside the gene matches. This CDR3 is built from 20 residues. The CDR3 DNA follows: TGTGCCAGCAGTTTAGGTAGAGTATCCGAGACAGGGGGATATAGCGACGAGCAGTACGTC. Its translation is CASSLGRVSETGGYSDEQYV.

The chain carries TRBV2 and TRBJ1-1; unclear D gene. Germline values: CDR1 SNHLY, CDR2 FYNNEI. This CDR3 has 16 amino acids. With 0 bases removed from V and 6 bases from J, the gap between germline ends came to 17 bases. The CDR3 DNA reads as TGTGCCAGCAGTGAAGCGCTTGGGTTAGGAGCGGCTGAAGCTTTCTTT. It yields the protein CASSEALGLGAAEAFF.

For this clonotype: The junction shows a germline mismatch at one end, possibly a read error. The chain uses TRBV5-6 and TRBJ2-3; no clear D. Germline CDR1 and CDR2: SGHDT and YYEEEE. The CDR3 has 14 residues. CDR3 region: CDSSVVRRTDTQYF. As DNA, the CDR3 is TGTGACAGCAGCGTCGTACGGCGCACAGATACGCAGTATTTT.

In its sample, this clonotype was seen many times. The V and J genes are TRBV20-1 and TRBJ2-1; TRBD1 agrees at 11 bases. Germline-derived CDR1 and CDR2 are DFQATT and SNEGSKA (reference sequence). The CDR3 is 13 residues long. V was clipped by 5 bases and J by 7 bases; unmatched bases: 4. The CDR3 sequence is CSAGQGAKNEQFF. The DNA of the CDR3 is TGCAGTGCTGGACAGGGGGCGAAGAATGAGCAGTTCTTC.